This passage covers 23 T cell receptor beta chains from one sample sequenced in a study of T cells in localized non-small cell lung cancer. The method was immunoSEQ multiplex PCR; TCRdb's version includes in-frame clones alone and lacks a portion of them. The table has several thousand clones, about 91% seen once. The material was peripheral blood mononuclear cells, obtained before any cancer treatment. The receptors stem from an older male donor with stage II lung adenocarcinoma.

The J gene is TRBJ2-7, the V gene TRBV7-2; D perhaps matches TRBD1 (5 bases). CDR1 is SGHTA, CDR2 FQGNSA, per germline. Deletions cut 6 bases from V and 2 bases from J, with 11 bases between. The CDR3 is 13 residues long. CDR3 loop: CASRLTVTYEQYF. The CDR3 DNA is TGTGCCAGCAGGTTGACAGTTACCTACGAGCAGTACTTC.

The chain uses TRBV9 and TRBJ2-1; D perhaps matches TRBD1 (8 bases). Germline CDR1 and CDR2: SGDLS and YYNGEE. The CDR3 loop spans 14 amino acids. V was pared by 7 bases and J by 5 bases, with 16 bases between. Here the CDR3 reads CASSRGRGNNEQFF. CDR3 DNA sequence: TGTGCCAGCTCCAGGGGGCGGGGGAACAATGAGCAGTTCTTC.

Written as DNA, the CDR3 is TGCGCCAGCAGTGAGATTCAGGGGCCTGGAAACACCATATATTTT. This codes for CASSEIQGPGNTIYF. The V gene is TRBV10-2, the J gene TRBJ1-3; tentatively, D is TRBD1 (6 bases). The V end was cut by 2 bases, the J end by 2 bases, with 10 bases between. The CDR3 consists of 15 residues. CDR1 WSHSY and CDR2 SAAADI come from the germline V gene.

The chain recombines TRBV6-5 with TRBJ1-2; perhaps TRBD1 as D (6 bases). V was trimmed by 2 bases and J by 2 bases, leaving 6 bases between them. The length of the CDR3 is 13 residues. Germline assignment: CDR1 MNHEY and CDR2 SVGAGI. CDR3 in DNA: TGTGCCAGCAGTTACGACAGGAACTATGGCTACACCTTC. This codes for CASSYDRNYGYTF.

The chain recombines TRBV7-3 with TRBJ1-1, with D perhaps TRBD1 (6 bases). CDR1 is SGHTA and CDR2 is FQGTGA in the germline V gene. V was clipped by 5 bases and J by 0 bases, with 10 bases between them. The CDR3 is 14 residues long. CDR3 protein: CASSPGQLNTEAFF. The CDR3, as DNA: TGTGCCAGCAGCCCAGGACAGCTGAACACTGAAGCTTTCTTT.

The chain is built from TRBV6-6 and TRBJ1-2; D ambiguous. V was cut by 7 bases and J by 2 bases, with 11 bases left in between. Per germline, CDR1 MNHNY and CDR2 SVGAGI (reference sequence). CDR3 length equals 13 residues. The CDR3 DNA is TGTGCCAGCATCTTGGACGGGAACTATGGCTACACCTTC. Its protein product is CASILDGNYGYTF.

This chain joins TRBV19 and TRBJ2-7, with TRBD1 as a possible D gene (5 bases). This CDR3 has 14 residues. Germline CDR1 LNHDA, CDR2 SQIVND (reference sequence). V was pared by 4 bases and J by 2 bases, with 12 bases between. In nucleotides, the CDR3 is TGTGCCAGTAGTACAGGGAACCCCCCCTACGAGCAGTACTTC. This sequence encodes CASSTGNPPYEQYF.

The CDR3 DNA sequence: TGTGCCAGCTCACCTCCGGGACAGGGTTCGCCCTACGAGCAGTACTTC. Its translation is CASSPPGQGSPYEQYF. The chain couples TRBV18 to TRBJ2-7; 9 bases match TRBD1. Germline-derived CDR1 and CDR2 are KGHSH and LQKENI. The CDR3 consists of 16 residues. Trimming took 3 bases from V and 2 from J; bases not matched to a gene: 8.

This chain joins TRBV5-1 and TRBJ1-1, with TRBD1 identical over 7 bases. With 0 bases clipped from V and 4 bases from J, the junction kept 6 bases outside the gene matches. Germline lookup yields CDR1 SGHRS and CDR2 YFSETQ. This CDR3 contains 15 residues. Here the CDR3 DNA reads TGCGCCAGCAGCTTGGACAGGGGCCCGGGCACTGAAGCTTTCTTT. This encodes CASSLDRGPGTEAFF.

The rearrangement uses TRBV29-1 and TRBJ1-2; a weak D match, TRBD1 (6 bases). The CDR3 runs to 12 residues. Per germline, CDR1 SQVTM and CDR2 ANQGSEA. V was shortened by 3 bases and J by 5 bases, with 10 bases between the two germline ends. The CDR3 sequence: CSVDQGKYGYTF. As DNA, the CDR3 is TGCAGCGTTGACCAGGGGAAATATGGCTACACCTTC.

The chain couples TRBV7-8 to TRBJ1-1; tentatively, D is TRBD1 (5 bases). There are 14 residues in the CDR3. With 4 bases removed from V and 1 base from J, the gap between germline ends came to 10 bases. In germline, CDR1 is SGHVS, CDR2 FQNEAQ. The chain's CDR3 is CASSSEGTNTEAFF. The CDR3 bases are TGTGCCAGCAGCTCTGAGGGGACGAACACTGAAGCTTTCTTT.

This clone was picked up one time. The gene calls are TRBV6-4 and TRBJ2-3; TRBD2 aligns across 8 bases. Per germline, CDR1 MRHNA and CDR2 SNTAGT. V dropped 4 bases and J dropped 2; count of bases not matched to a gene: 5. The CDR3 extends over 15 amino acids. The CDR3 region is CASSVTSGPTDTQYF. For the CDR3, the DNA is TGTGCCAGCAGTGTAACTAGCGGTCCCACAGATACGCAGTATTTT.

This chain links TRBV19 with TRBJ2-7; a possible D gene is TRBD1 (6 bases). CDR3 length equals 13 residues. V lost 9 bases to trimming and J lost 4 bases, with 16 bases between them. Per germline, CDR1 LNHDA and CDR2 SQIVND (reference sequence). The CDR3 coding sequence is TGTGCCAGGGATAACAGGGTCCTATACGAGCAGTACTTC. It is translated as CARDNRVLYEQYF.

CDR3 region: CASSPHLPIRVSNSPLHF. CDR3 DNA: TGTGCCAGCAGTCCGCACCTCCCTATCCGGGTCTCCAATTCACCCCTCCACTTT. This sequence joins TRBV27 and TRBJ1-6; no clear D gene. CDR3 length: 18 residues. The V gene lost 5 bases and the J gene lost 7 bases, with 24 bases spanning the gap. Germline-derived CDR1 and CDR2 are MNHEY and SMNVEV (reference sequence).

This chain connects TRBV19 to TRBJ1-1; D is ambiguous. The germline V gene encodes CDR1 LNHDA and CDR2 SQIVND (reference sequence). The CDR3 has 15 amino acids. Trimming pared 2 bases from V and 1 base from J, leaving 11 bases between. The CDR3 region has the DNA TGTGCCAGTAGTATATCGGCAGCCGCGAACACTGAAGCTTTCTTT. This sequence encodes CASSISAAANTEAFF.

The V call is TRBV7-9, the J call TRBJ2-3; D is ambiguous. The CDR3 spans 17 residues. V was shortened by 3 bases and J by 4 bases, with 20 bases between the two germline ends. Germline V lookup: CDR1 SEHNR, CDR2 FQNEAQ (reference sequence). CDR3 nucleotides: TGTGCCAGCAGCTTCTATATTGGGGTAGACTCTGCAGATACGCAGTATTTT. It codes for CASSFYIGVDSADTQYF.

The chain carries TRBV7-9 and TRBJ2-7, with D possibly TRBD1 on 6 matching bases. The germline V gene has CDR1 SEHNR and CDR2 FQNEAQ (reference sequence). The CDR3 runs 13 residues. V was cut by 11 bases and J by 0 bases, with 14 bases left in between. The CDR3 DNA is TGTGCCGCAGCCTCGGACAGCTCCTACGAGCAGTACTTC. This translates into CAAASDSSYEQYF.

This sequence joins TRBV27 and TRBJ2-5; 8 bases are a match to TRBD1. Germline assignment: CDR1 MNHEY and CDR2 SMNVEV (reference sequence). The CDR3 sequence is 15 residues long. V lost 3 bases, J lost 5 bases, and 8 bases stayed unmatched. The CDR3 DNA sequence: TGTGCCAGCAGTTTGCTACAGGGGGGTGTGGAGACCCAGTACTTC. Translated, it gives CASSLLQGGVETQYF.

This chain connects TRBV28 to TRBJ1-6, with a possible D match to TRBD1 (5 bases). Germline V CDR1 and CDR2: MDHEN, SYDVKM. The CDR3 spans 16 residues. The V and J ends lost 6 bases and 9 bases respectively, with 21 bases between them. This chain's CDR3 is CASRVYGTGGISPLHF. The CDR3 nucleotides read TGTGCCAGCAGGGTTTATGGGACCGGAGGTATTTCACCCCTCCACTTT.

The chain uses TRBV2 and TRBJ1-5; 7 bases match TRBD1. This CDR3 comprises 16 residues. V trimming: 6 bases; J trimming: 0 bases; junction bases outside the gene matches: 8. Germline CDR1 reads SNHLY; CDR2 reads FYNNEI. CDR3 DNA sequence: TGTGCCAGCAGAGGATCAGGGGGTTATAGCAATCAGCCCCAGCATTTT. Amino acid sequence: CASRGSGGYSNQPQHF. Drawing the rest from reference TRBV2 and TRBJ1-5, the complete variable domain is EPEVTQTPSHQVTQMGQEVILRCVPISNHLYFYWYRQILGQKVEFLVSFYNNEISEKSEIFDDQFSVERPDGSNFTLKIRSTKLEDSAMYFCASRGSGGYSNQPQHFGDGTRLSIL.

V is TRBV7-2 and J is TRBJ1-5; D uncertain. The CDR3 is 17 residues long. Deletions cut 1 base from V and 2 bases from J, with 15 bases between. CDR1 SGHTA and CDR2 FQGNSA come from the germline V gene. CDR3 amino acids: CASSLVAAGEGNQPQHF. The DNA for the CDR3 is TGTGCCAGCAGCTTAGTAGCCGCGGGAGAGGGCAATCAGCCCCAGCATTTT.

The V call is TRBV7-2, the J call TRBJ2-5; 8 bases map to TRBD2. Per the germline V gene, CDR1 is SGHTA and CDR2 is FQGNSA. The junction had 12 bases not matched to a gene; V was cut back by 5 bases and J by 4 bases. The CDR3 sequence is 16 residues long. DNA for the CDR3: TGTGCCAGCAGCCTTCTCCCCCAGCGGGGGCGAGAGACCCAGTACTTC. It translates to CASSLLPQRGRETQYF.

The rearrangement links TRBV5-4 to TRBJ2-7; D remains ambiguous. V was clipped by 5 bases and J by 5 bases, with 14 bases between them. Looked up from germline, CDR1 is SGHNT and CDR2 is YYREEE (reference sequence). The CDR3 has 13 residues. The CDR3 sequence: CASSSGATDEQYF. The CDR3, as DNA: TGTGCCAGCAGTTCCGGAGCAACAGACGAGCAGTACTTC.